This paragraph covers one T cell receptor (beta chain) sequence. Its specificity is unknown. These data originate in a study of cytomegalovirus exposure and HLA in healthy donors. Overall study findings and caveats: Later on, an analysis showed TCR association rates differing by HLA locus, with DRB1 the most and HLA-C the fewest.

Trimming removed 3 bases from V and 4 bases from J; junction bases left unmatched: 8. The CDR3 has 15 amino acids. Germline V gene sequence: CDR1 MNHNS, CDR2 SASEGT. PCR was performed using 60 Vbeta and 13 Jbeta primers. This table comes from immunoSEQ multiplex PCR, and its TCRdb copy is limited to in-frame clones, with some not included. Among roughly 180,000 clones listed, 78% were seen once. This sequence joins TRBV6-1 and TRBJ2-5; 7 bases agree with TRBD2. The source is a female donor in good health and CMV-seronegative. The sequencing input was PBMCs. CDR3 amino acids: CASSESAGRAETQYF. CDR3 nucleotides: TGTGCCAGCAGTGAGTCCGCGGGGAGGGCAGAGACCCAGTACTTC.